This T cell receptor (beta chain) was obtained from a study of T cells in Graves' hyperthyroidism and ophthalmopathy. Ophthalmopathy patients all had a Clinical Activity Score of at least 3, a NOSPECS grade of at least 4 and disease under 3 months old. Diagnoses were established using clinical symptoms, serum thyroxine and TRAb, thyroid ultrasound and orbital computed tomography. About this clonotype: The CDR3 carries no conserved terminal phenylalanine or tryptophan, so it likely arises from a read error.

RNA transcripts provided the source from which TCR beta CDR3 regions were amplified. A first-round RT-PCR of the TCR CDR3 used the HTBI primer set. A single record per CDR3 protein comes from TCRdb applying MiXCR to the multiplex PCR reads. This sample carries over 500,000 distinct CDR3 sequences, roughly a sixth of them seen once, and the ten largest clones take approximately 16%. This clonotype originated in a woman aged 18-29 years with Graves' ophthalmopathy. Sequencing was done on a sample of blood.

Here the CDR3 reads CASKSGGAYNEQFS. The DNA for the CDR3 is TGTGCCAGCAAGAGCGGGGGGGCTTACAATGAGCAGTTCTCC. The chain uses TRBV7-9 and TRBJ2-1; 10 bases match TRBD2. V lost 7 bases to trimming and J lost 4 bases; unmatched junction nucleotides: 4. This CDR3 contains 14 residues. CDR1 and CDR2 (germline): SEHNR, FQNEAQ (reference sequence).